A single sample gave rise to the 32 T cell receptor beta chains below, sequenced in a study of graft-versus-host responses after intestinal transplantation. The protocol was immunoSEQ multiplex PCR, while the TCRdb copy is restricted to in-frame clones and leaves out a portion. Among roughly 92,000 clones listed, less than 90% were seen once. No antigen has been assigned to these receptors. The material was unstimulated CD4+ T cells sorted from spleen or lymph node cells, obtained before transplant. The receptors originated from a human donor who was the organ donor for an intestinal transplant.

The chain is built from TRBV5-1 and TRBJ1-1; 7 positions match TRBD1. Per the germline V gene, CDR1 is SGHRS and CDR2 is YFSETQ. The CDR3 extends over 14 amino acids. Unmatched junction bases numbered 8, after V lost 3 bases and J lost 6 bases. The CDR3 region is CASSYTQGWAEAFF. The CDR3 nucleotides read TGCGCCAGCAGCTATACACAGGGGTGGGCTGAAGCTTTCTTT.

This chain uses TRBV5-6 with TRBJ2-7, with D tentatively TRBD1 (6 bases). CDR1 and CDR2 (germline): SGHDT, YYEEEE. The V end lost 1 base, the J end lost 5 bases, and 13 bases lay between the germline ends. The CDR3 has 14 amino acids. The CDR3: CASSLSGVRNEQYF. CDR3 bases: TGTGCCAGCAGCTTGTCAGGGGTTAGGAACGAGCAGTACTTC.

This clone was counted once. The chain recombines TRBV29-1 with TRBJ2-3, with 7 nucleotides matching TRBD1. Germline V gene lookup returns CDR1 SQVTM and CDR2 ANQGSEA. J was trimmed by 4 bases and V by 4 bases; bases with no gene match: 8. CDR3 length equals 14 residues. This chain's CDR3 is CSVGQGEIADTQYF. The CDR3 DNA is TGCAGCGTTGGACAGGGAGAGATAGCAGATACGCAGTATTTT.

J is TRBJ2-1 and V is TRBV7-6, with TRBD2 matching 10 bases. The CDR3 loop spans 17 amino acids. The V segment lost 5 bases and the J segment 0 bases; nucleotides outside the gene matches: 7. Germline V CDR1 and CDR2: SGHVS, FNYEAQ. The CDR3 DNA sequence: TGTGCCAGCAGCCCACGGACTAGCGGATACTCCTACAATGAGCAGTTCTTC. Its translation: CASSPRTSGYSYNEQFF.

The rearrangement joins TRBV5-4 to TRBJ2-7, with 9 bases matching TRBD1. This CDR3 comprises 12 residues. From germline, CDR1 is SGHNT and CDR2 YYREEE (reference sequence). V lost 8 bases and J lost 7; bases outside the gene matches: 7. CDR3 sequence: CASGTGPGEQYF. As DNA, the CDR3 is TGTGCCAGTGGGACAGGGCCGGGAGAGCAGTACTTC.

This chain joins TRBV7-3 and TRBJ2-7, with D possibly matching TRBD2 (5 bases). Germline assignment: CDR1 SGHTA and CDR2 FQGTGA. The CDR3 sequence is 13 residues long. V was cut by 8 bases and J by 5 bases, with 16 bases left in between. This chain's CDR3 is CASGRGGGHEQYF. The CDR3, as DNA: TGTGCCAGCGGGCGAGGAGGAGGACACGAGCAGTACTTC.

This clone was found once. The gene calls are TRBV28 and TRBJ1-1; D gene uncertain. CDR1 MDHEN and CDR2 SYDVKM come from the germline V gene. The CDR3 is 16 amino acids. V was shortened by 1 base and J by 1 base, with 13 bases between the two germline ends. CDR3 loop: CASSLFRGGRNTEAFF. DNA of the CDR3: TGTGCCAGCAGTTTATTTCGCGGTGGCAGGAACACTGAAGCTTTCTTT.

The chain combines TRBV7-9 with TRBJ2-5; possible D gene TRBD2, 6 bases. Germline V gene lookup returns CDR1 SEHNR and CDR2 FQNEAQ (reference sequence). The CDR3 contains 14 residues. Deletions cut 5 bases from V and 5 bases from J, with 15 bases between. CDR3 sequence: CASSRLPGGETQYF. In DNA form, the CDR3 reads TGTGCCAGCAGCAGACTCCCTGGAGGGGAGACCCAGTACTTC.

This chain connects TRBV19 to TRBJ1-2; D not certain. In germline, CDR1 is LNHDA, CDR2 SQIVND (reference sequence). V was clipped by 7 bases and J by 10 bases, with 16 bases between them. This CDR3 region has 12 residues. The CDR3 protein is CASTDKRKIYTF. In nucleotides, the CDR3 is TGTGCCAGTACCGACAAAAGGAAAATCTACACCTTC.

The rearrangement links TRBV2 to TRBJ1-1, with D possibly being TRBD1 (6 bases). The V end lost 3 bases, the J end lost 4 bases, and 12 bases lay between the germline ends. The CDR3 contains 14 residues. The germline CDR1 and CDR2 sequences are SNHLY and FYNNEI. The CDR3 nucleotides are TGTGCCAGCAGTGACAGGGGATTGAGCACTGAAGCTTTCTTT. As protein: CASSDRGLSTEAFF.

The gene calls are TRBV15 and TRBJ2-7; TRBD1 matches at 9 bases. V was pared by 8 bases and J by 3 bases, with 11 bases of the junction left unmatched. Germline-derived CDR1 and CDR2 are LNHNV and YYDKDF (reference sequence). CDR3 length: 15 amino acids. This chain's CDR3 is CATSQSPGQGYEQYF. The CDR3, as DNA: TGTGCCACCTCCCAATCCCCGGGACAGGGCTACGAGCAGTACTTC.

CDR3 nucleotide sequence: TGTGCCATCAGTGAGTCCGGGACAGGGGAGGGCTACACCTTC. Amino acid sequence: CAISESGTGEGYTF. The chain recombines TRBV10-3 with TRBJ1-2; 10 bases are shared with TRBD1. The CDR3 contains 14 residues. The junction had 3 bases not matched to a gene; V was cut back by 0 bases and J by 8 bases. Germline V gene lookup returns CDR1 ENHRY and CDR2 SYGVKD.

V gene TRBV19 combines with J gene TRBJ1-3, with no clear D. Germline V gene lookup returns CDR1 LNHDA and CDR2 SQIVND (reference sequence). The CDR3 contains 15 residues. Trimming pared 3 bases from V and 0 bases from J, leaving 9 bases between. This CDR3 reads CASSIRRSSGNTIYF. CDR3 coding DNA: TGTGCCAGTAGTATTCGGAGGAGCTCTGGAAACACCATATATTTT.

The gene calls are TRBV5-1 and TRBJ1-1; D is undetermined. The CDR3 contains 15 residues. V was shortened by 0 bases and J by 1 base, with 10 bases between the two germline ends. Germline lookup yields CDR1 SGHRS and CDR2 YFSETQ. The CDR3 bases are TGCGCCAGCAGCTTGGGAGTCTACGGGAACACTGAAGCTTTCTTT. Translated: CASSLGVYGNTEAFF.

The V call is TRBV7-2, the J call TRBJ2-5; D is uncertain. CDR3 length equals 15 residues. V was shortened by 4 bases and J by 4 bases, with 16 bases between the two germline ends. Germline V gives CDR1 SGHTA, CDR2 FQGNSA. The chain's CDR3 is CASSSHRVFAETQYF. The CDR3 DNA sequence: TGTGCCAGCAGCTCCCACCGAGTTTTCGCAGAGACCCAGTACTTC.

The rearrangement links TRBV5-4 to TRBJ1-2, with D maybe TRBD1 (6 bases). Trimming took off 0 bases at V and 4 bases at J, with 16 bases between the two ends. The CDR3 runs 16 residues. CDR1 and CDR2 from the germline V gene are SGHNT and YYREEE (reference sequence). CDR3 amino acids: CASSLGRGQMSYGYTF. The CDR3 region has the DNA TGTGCCAGCAGCTTGGGTAGGGGACAAATGAGCTATGGCTACACCTTC.

The chain employs TRBV5-1 and TRBJ2-4; a weak D match, TRBD1 (6 bases). In germline, CDR1 is SGHRS, CDR2 YFSETQ. The CDR3 spans 14 residues. V dropped 0 bases and J dropped 4 bases, with 8 bases sitting between them. CDR3 DNA sequence: TGCGCCAGCAGCTTGGGGACAGCTAAAAACATTCAGTACTTC. Protein: CASSLGTAKNIQYF.

The V call is TRBV27, the J call TRBJ2-7; TRBD2 agrees at 11 bases. The CDR3 spans 16 residues. Germline V gene sequence: CDR1 MNHEY, CDR2 SMNVEV (reference sequence). The trim removed 5 bases at V and 4 bases at J, leaving 10 bases unmatched. The DNA for the CDR3 is TGTGCCAGCAGTATAACGGGACTAGCGGAAAATTACGAGCAGTACTTC. This sequence encodes CASSITGLAENYEQYF.

The chain carries TRBV4-2 and TRBJ2-1, with TRBD2 matching 9 bases. The V and J ends lost 4 bases and 3 bases, in that order; junction bases with no gene match: 10. This CDR3 region has 17 residues. Germline CDR1 and CDR2: LGHNA and YNFKEQ. CDR3 in amino acids: CASSRGDLAGNYNEQFF. The DNA for the CDR3 is TGTGCCAGCAGCCGAGGTGACCTAGCGGGGAACTACAATGAGCAGTTCTTC.

The chain combines TRBV7-3 with TRBJ2-3, with 13 bases identical to TRBD2. With 2 bases clipped from V and 2 bases from J, the junction kept 4 bases outside the gene matches. The CDR3 runs to 17 residues. Germline V CDR1 and CDR2: SGHTA, FQGTGA. The CDR3 protein is CASSLQTSGGPTDTQYF. In nucleotides, the CDR3 is TGTGCCAGCAGCTTACAGACTAGCGGGGGGCCCACAGATACGCAGTATTTT. The full variable domain, completed using reference TRBV7-3 and TRBJ2-3, is GAGVSQTPSNKVTEKGKYVELRCDPISGHTALYWYRQSLGQGPEFLIYFQGTGAADDSGLPNDRFFAVRPEGSVSTLKIQRTERGDSAVYLCASSLQTSGGPTDTQYFGPGTRLTVL.

The CDR3 sequence is CASSPPGEKLFF. DNA of the CDR3: TGCGCCAGCAGCCCGCCGGGTGAAAAACTGTTTTTT. The genes are TRBV4-1 and TRBJ1-4; D not resolved. Germline CDR1 and CDR2: MGHRA and YSYEKL. V was trimmed by 4 bases and J by 7 bases, leaving 7 bases between them. The CDR3 length is 12 residues.

The chain carries TRBV5-1 and TRBJ2-2; tentative D call: TRBD1 (6 bases). The germline V gene encodes CDR1 SGHRS and CDR2 YFSETQ. Trimming cost V 6 bases and J 1 base, with 28 bases left between them. The CDR3 is made up of 20 amino acids. The CDR3 is CASKPQIRQEPPLNTGELFF. CDR3 in DNA: TGCGCCAGCAAACCCCAAATCAGACAGGAACCCCCCTTGAACACCGGGGAGCTGTTTTTT.

CDR3 region: CASSPSRDSGANVLTF. In nucleotides, the CDR3 is TGTGCCAGCTCACCCTCCCGGGACTCTGGGGCCAACGTCCTGACTTTC. The rearrangement joins TRBV18 to TRBJ2-6; a weak D match, TRBD2 (5 bases). The V and J ends lost 3 bases and 0 bases respectively, with 9 bases between them. The CDR3 extends over 16 amino acids. Germline CDR1 reads KGHSH; CDR2 reads LQKENI.

This clone came up once. The chain combines TRBV28 with TRBJ1-3, with 10 bases that match TRBD1. CDR1 is MDHEN and CDR2 is SYDVKM in the germline V gene. Germline trimming cut 6 bases from V and 8 bases from J; bases unmatched to any gene: 10. The CDR3 covers 15 residues. CDR3 protein: CASSRNDRGRDTIYF. DNA of the CDR3: TGTGCCAGCAGCCGAAATGACAGGGGGCGAGACACCATATATTTT.

J is TRBJ1-1 and V is TRBV5-1, with 9 bases identical to TRBD1. Germline V gives CDR1 SGHRS, CDR2 YFSETQ. This CDR3 comprises 16 residues. The J segment lost 4 bases and the V segment lost 0 bases, leaving 7 bases of the junction unmatched. CDR3 loop: CASSLDPRTGATEAFF. The DNA for the CDR3 is TGCGCCAGCAGCTTGGATCCCCGGACAGGGGCCACTGAAGCTTTCTTT. The complete variable domain, with remaining parts taken from reference TRBV5-1 and TRBJ1-1, reads KAGVTQTPRYLIKTRGQQVTLSCSPISGHRSVSWYQQTPGQGLQFLFEYFSETQRNKGNFPGRFSGRQFSNSRSEMNVSTLELGDSALYLCASSLDPRTGATEAFFGQGTRLTVV.

The rearrangement uses TRBV14 and TRBJ2-4; the match to TRBD2 covers 7 bases. With 3 bases clipped from V and 6 bases from J, the junction kept 5 bases outside the gene matches. Germline CDR1 SGHDN, CDR2 FVKESK. The CDR3 covers 14 residues. The CDR3 here is CASSHQGGGNIQYF. The CDR3 bases are TGTGCCAGCAGCCACCAAGGCGGGGGAAACATTCAGTACTTC.

This chain links TRBV6-6 with TRBJ1-2, with a tentative D call TRBD1 (6 bases). This CDR3 is 13 amino acids long. Per the germline V gene, CDR1 is MNHNY and CDR2 is SVGAGI (reference sequence). Between the trimmed V and J ends, which lost 2 bases and 8 bases, there was a span of 12 bases. For the CDR3, the DNA is TGTGCCAGCAGTTACGAGGGAGGGGGGGGCTACACCTTC. Translation: CASSYEGGGGYTF.

The CDR3 loop reads CASSFHRHYGYTF. CDR3 nucleotide sequence: TGTGCCAGCAGTTTTCACAGACACTATGGCTACACCTTC. V gene TRBV27 combines with J gene TRBJ1-2, with D uncertain. V shed 3 bases and J shed 3 bases, with 8 bases lying between them. Germline-derived CDR1 and CDR2 are MNHEY and SMNVEV (reference sequence). This CDR3 is built from 13 residues.

The chain links TRBV6-1 to TRBJ1-3; D ambiguous. There are 15 residues in the CDR3. Trimming took 5 bases from V and 0 from J, leaving 11 bases between them. Germline loops: CDR1 MNHNS, CDR2 SASEGT. As DNA, the CDR3 is TGTGCCAGCAGTAGACTCTTAAGCTCTGGAAACACCATATATTTT. This translates into CASSRLLSSGNTIYF.

The chain is built from TRBV5-6 and TRBJ2-7, with D tentatively TRBD1 (6 bases). The CDR3 has 14 amino acids. V shed 2 bases and J shed 5 bases, with 14 bases lying between them. Germline-derived CDR1 and CDR2 are SGHDT and YYEEEE. CDR3 sequence (DNA): TGTGCCAGCAGCTTATACAGGGCCTGGCACGAGCAGTACTTC. Translation gives CASSLYRAWHEQYF.

The chain employs TRBV6-5 and TRBJ2-5, with TRBD2 as a possible D gene (6 bases). The CDR3 consists of 14 residues. The germline gives CDR1 MNHEY, CDR2 SVGAGI. Trimming shortened V by 2 bases and J by 7 bases, and 14 bases separated the two germline ends. CDR3: CASSYRPHGGTQYF. The CDR3 DNA reads TGTGCCAGCAGTTACAGACCTCACGGGGGGACCCAGTACTTC.

The rearrangement links TRBV19 to TRBJ1-2, with a tentative D call TRBD1 (5 bases). This CDR3 spans 13 amino acids. Trimming shortened V by 3 bases and J by 4 bases, and 9 bases separated the two germline ends. CDR1 is LNHDA, CDR2 SQIVND, per germline (reference sequence). The CDR3 spells CASSIGQGYGYTF. CDR3 bases: TGTGCCAGTAGTATCGGGCAGGGCTATGGCTACACCTTC.